Listed here are 16 T cell receptor beta chains from one sample, sequenced in a study of T cell clones after liver transplantation (dated by TCRdb to about 2019). Library method: the immunoSEQ multiplex PCR assay. TCRdb's version of the immuneACCESS table is confined to in-frame rearrangements and falls short of the full clone set. An unresolved V gene accounts for under half of the shortfall where checked; the remainder is of unknown origin. Present in this sample are 55,000 to 80,000 clones, about nine tenths of which were seen just once. The leading ten clones occupy approximately 2.4% of the sample. The time point label on this specimen signifies: pre-transplant. The source material was CD4+ T cells from blood, sampled before liver transplant. These receptors were taken from a human donor who received a liver transplant.

This clone appeared once. The chain links TRBV21-1 to TRBJ2-1; the table assigns TRBD1, which was not confirmed against the DNA. TRBV21-1 is flagged as a pseudogene. This CDR3 comprises 16 residues. This CDR3 reads CASSKAWTGGANEQFF. CDR3 DNA: TGTGCCAGCAGCAAAGCATGGACAGGGGGTGCCAATGAGCAGTTCTTC.

This clone was observed a single time. The rearrangement joins TRBV27 to TRBJ2-7, with D unclear. Germline V lookup: CDR1 MNHEY, CDR2 SMNVEV (reference sequence). The V and J ends lost 2 bases and 0 bases respectively, with 11 bases between them. The CDR3 is 15 residues long. The CDR3 region has the DNA TGTGCCAGCAGTTTACGGGCGCCAAGCTCCTACGAGCAGTACTTC. Translation gives CASSLRAPSSYEQYF.

The chain has TRBV6-5 and TRBJ1-4, with a weak D call TRBD1 (5 bases). Deletions cut 6 bases from V and 8 bases from J, with 10 bases between. Per germline, CDR1 MNHEY and CDR2 SVGAGI. The CDR3 is 12 amino acids. CDR3 protein: CASSQGGEKLFF. The CDR3 DNA sequence: TGTGCCAGCAGCCAGGGAGGGGAAAAACTGTTTTTT.

This chain connects TRBV9 to TRBJ2-3, with 10 bases lining up with TRBD1. Unmatched junction bases numbered 1, after V lost 0 bases and J lost 3 bases. Per germline, CDR1 SGDLS and CDR2 YYNGEE. The CDR3 is 15 amino acids. This CDR3 is CASSVVGQGTDTQYF. In DNA, the CDR3 is TGTGCCAGCAGCGTAGTGGGACAGGGGACAGATACGCAGTATTTT.

The gene calls are TRBV4-1 and TRBJ2-1, with 9 positions matching TRBD1. The CDR3 extends over 15 amino acids. V was clipped by 4 bases and J by 5 bases; unmatched bases: 6. The V gene's germline CDR1 is MGHRA and CDR2 YSYEKL. As DNA, the CDR3 is TGCGCCAGCAGCCTCTCGGGACAGGGCCACAATGAGCAGTTCTTC. It encodes CASSLSGQGHNEQFF.

This clone occurred once. The chain recombines TRBV12-2 with TRBJ1-5. TRBV12-2 is a listed pseudogene. The CDR3 runs 13 residues. CDR3: CASRFQTNQPQHF. The CDR3 DNA is TGTGCAAGTCGCTTCCAAACTAATCAGCCCCAGCATTTT.

This sequence joins TRBV5-1 and TRBJ1-1, with D possibly TRBD1 on 5 matching bases. CDR3 size: 13 residues. V dropped 5 bases and J dropped 1 base, with 9 bases sitting between them. Germline V gene sequence: CDR1 SGHRS, CDR2 YFSETQ. In nucleotides, the CDR3 is TGCGCCAGCAGGACAGACCCGAACACTGAAGCTTTCTTT. This gives the protein CASRTDPNTEAFF.

This chain uses TRBV2 with TRBJ1-5; perhaps TRBD1 as D (5 bases). Trimming removed 6 bases at V and 0 bases at J, with 6 bases between. Germline-derived CDR1 and CDR2 are SNHLY and FYNNEI. The CDR3 extends over 13 amino acids. The CDR3 DNA reads as TGTGCCAGCAGGGGGGATAGCAATCAGCCCCAGCATTTT. Encoded protein: CASRGDSNQPQHF.

The chain couples TRBV5-1 to TRBJ2-3; either TRBD1 or TRBD2 may supply D (5 bases each). The CDR3 sequence is 13 residues long. Trimming removed 7 bases from V and 6 bases from J, with 15 bases in between. CDR1 SGHRS and CDR2 YFSETQ come from the germline V gene. The CDR3 loop is CASQDPGRDTQYF. CDR3 bases: TGCGCCAGCCAGGACCCGGGGCGGGATACGCAGTATTTT. Full variable domain (remainder filled in from reference TRBV5-1 and TRBJ2-3): KAGVTQTPRYLIKTRGQQVTLSCSPISGHRSVSWYQQTPGQGLQFLFEYFSETQRNKGNFPGRFSGRQFSNSRSEMNVSTLELGDSALYLCASQDPGRDTQYFGPGTRLTVL.

This chain connects TRBV7-8 to TRBJ2-7; TRBD1 aligns across 10 bases. With 2 bases clipped from V and 0 bases from J, the junction kept 7 bases outside the gene matches. Per germline, CDR1 SGHVS and CDR2 FQNEAQ. This CDR3 has 17 residues. DNA of the CDR3: TGTGCCAGCAGCTTAAGGGACAGGGGCCACTACTCCTACGAGCAGTACTTC. It specifies CASSLRDRGHYSYEQYF.

V gene TRBV30 combines with J gene TRBJ2-5, with a tentative D call TRBD2 (6 bases). CDR1 is GTSNPN and CDR2 is SVGIG in the germline V gene (reference sequence). The CDR3 length is 14 residues. V lost 2 bases and J lost 5, with 15 bases in between. The CDR3 sequence: CAWSRTRGGETQYF. DNA of the CDR3: TGTGCCTGGAGTAGGACCCGAGGAGGGGAGACCCAGTACTTC.

The rearrangement joins TRBV7-6 to TRBJ1-4, with D uncertain. There are 14 residues in the CDR3. V lost 5 bases, J lost 5 bases, and 12 bases lay in between. The germline V gene has CDR1 SGHVS and CDR2 FNYEAQ. CDR3 protein: CASSPPRPNEKLFF. CDR3 nucleotide sequence: TGTGCCAGCAGCCCCCCTCGGCCAAATGAAAAACTGTTTTTT.

This chain uses TRBV18 with TRBJ2-5, with a tentative D call TRBD2 (6 bases). V lost 0 bases to trimming and J lost 5 bases, with 10 bases between them. The CDR3 runs 14 residues. In germline, CDR1 is KGHSH, CDR2 LQKENI. CDR3 sequence (DNA): TGTGCCAGCTCACCACCGGGGACTCCCGAGACCCAGTACTTC. Its protein product is CASSPPGTPETQYF.

The chain carries TRBV18 and TRBJ1-3, with D perhaps TRBD1 (6 bases). Trimming took off 4 bases at V and 0 bases at J, with 13 bases between the two ends. The CDR3 has 16 residues. Per germline, CDR1 KGHSH and CDR2 LQKENI. The CDR3 spells CASSLEDSLSGNTIYF. The CDR3 bases are TGTGCCAGCTCACTAGAGGACAGTCTCTCTGGAAACACCATATATTTT.

The V and J genes are TRBV5-1 and TRBJ2-2; D unclear. Deletions cut 0 bases from V and 6 bases from J, with 6 bases between. CDR3 length equals 13 residues. Germline loops: CDR1 SGHRS, CDR2 YFSETQ. This chain's CDR3 is CASSLEGPGELFF. The CDR3 coding sequence is TGCGCCAGCAGCTTGGAAGGGCCCGGGGAGCTGTTTTTT.

J is TRBJ1-1 and V is TRBV11-3; no clear D. Trimming stripped 4 bases from V and 1 base from J, with 7 bases between. Looked up from germline, CDR1 is SGHNT and CDR2 is YENEEA. The CDR3 extends over 13 amino acids. The CDR3 reads CASSSPRNTEAFF. The CDR3 nucleotides are TGTGCCAGCAGCTCCCCGCGGAACACTGAAGCTTTCTTT.